A selection of T cell receptor beta chains follows, all from one sample in a study of T-cell memory formation after mild COVID-19. Via MiXCR, TCRdb re-called the 5' RACE reads, giving one row per CDR3 protein. The sample yields some 62,000 distinct CDR3 sequences, about 10% seen once. Sequencing was performed on PBMCs or a T cell subset sorted from them (not recorded which). These receptors came from a man aged 18 to 35 who had mild COVID-19 (a few samples of this study predate the infection). Cell type and time point are not known. The CDR3 runs from the conserved cysteine through the conserved F or W. The D gene is left open where the match is weak. Expanded clones get a size class; other rows say once, few or many, or leave the size out.

V	size	J	D	CDR3	DNA
TRBV29-1	many	TRBJ1-1	NA	CSARTLTNTEAFF	TGCAGCGCTCGGACACTTACGAACACTGAAGCTTTCTTT
TRBV7-2	NA	TRBJ1-3	NA	CASSLVQGGNTIYF	TGTGCCAGCAGCTTAGTACAGGGTGGAAACACCATATATTTT
TRBV20-1	many	TRBJ2-1	TRBD2	CSAKSGGPYNEQFF	TGCAGTGCTAAATCGGGGGGGCCCTACAATGAGCAGTTCTTC
TRBV5-1	NA	TRBJ1-1	NA	CASSLDGSTEAFF	TGCGCCAGCAGTCTGGACGGTTCCACTGAAGCTTTCTTT
TRBV18	few	TRBJ1-2	NA	CASSQYREDYGYTF	TGTGCCAGCTCACAGTACAGGGAGGACTATGGCTACACCTTC
TRBV7-3	few	TRBJ1-1	NA	CASSSPDTEAFF	TGTGCCAGCAGCTCCCCGGACACTGAAGCTTTCTTT
TRBV2	NA	TRBJ1-1	NA	CASSNLGGAEAFF	TGTGCCAGCAGCAACCTTGGGGGGGCTGAAGCTTTCTTT
TRBV5-1	NA	TRBJ2-2	TRBD1	CASSTDRGYTGELFF	TGCGCCAGCAGTACTGACAGGGGATACACCGGGGAGCTGTTTTTT
TRBV28	few	TRBJ2-5	NA	CASRRGWETQYF	TGTGCCAGCAGGAGAGGGTGGGAGACCCAGTACTTC
TRBV5-1	NA	TRBJ1-2	NA	CASSPAGREILDGYTF	TGCGCCAGCAGCCCAGCGGGCAGGGAGATTTTAGATGGCTACACCTTC
TRBV7-8	few	TRBJ2-3	TRBD2	CASSFSGTSVPDTQYF	TGTGCCAGCAGCTTCTCCGGGACTAGCGTCCCAGATACGCAGTATTTT
TRBV7-2	many	TRBJ1-1	NA	CASSLERRGGTEAFF	TGTGCCAGCAGCTTAGAGCGGAGAGGCGGCACTGAAGCTTTCTTT
TRBV20-1	many	TRBJ2-5	NA	CSATRLEGTETQYF	TGCAGTGCCACACGACTAGAGGGGACGGAGACCCAGTACTTC
TRBV27	few	TRBJ2-3	TRBD2	CASIPSTSGGADTQYF	TGTGCCAGCATCCCCTCGACTAGCGGGGGTGCAGATACGCAGTATTTT
TRBV5-1	few	TRBJ2-1	NA	CASSSTLVGGRNEQFF	TGCGCCAGCAGCTCCACCTTGGTGGGGGGGCGGAATGAGCAGTTCTTC
TRBV6-5	NA	TRBJ1-2	NA	CASSYTRGGYGYTF	TGTGCCAGCAGTTACACCCGGGGAGGCTATGGCTACACCTTC
TRBV5-4	few	TRBJ2-1	TRBD1	CASSLGGMSSYNEQFF	TGTGCCAGCAGCTTAGGGGGCATGAGCTCCTACAATGAGCAGTTCTTC
TRBV4-3	NA	TRBJ2-5	NA	CASSQEGTETQYF	TGCGCCAGCAGCCAAGAAGGTACCGAGACCCAGTACTTC
TRBV7-9	once	TRBJ2-3	NA	CASSLVGESTDTQYF	TGTGCCAGCAGCTTAGTGGGGGAAAGCACAGATACGCAGTATTTT
TRBV29-1	few	TRBJ2-1	TRBD2	CSVKGLAGLGGEQFF	TGCAGCGTGAAGGGACTAGCGGGGCTGGGAGGTGAGCAGTTCTTC
TRBV4-1	many	TRBJ1-2	TRBD1	CASSQDSTGGASGGYTF	TGCGCCAGCAGCCAAGACTCGACAGGGGGCGCGAGTGGTGGCTACACCTTC
TRBV25-1	few	TRBJ2-5	NA	CASSQADLWETQYF	TGTGCCAGCAGCCAGGCGGACCTGTGGGAGACCCAGTACTTC
TRBV5-4	NA	TRBJ2-1	NA	CASSLPGPKVDEQFF	TGTGCCAGCAGCTTGCCCGGACCTAAGGTGGATGAGCAGTTCTTC
TRBV7-2	NA	TRBJ2-1	TRBD1	CASSRQGQDYNEQFF	TGTGCCAGCAGCAGACAAGGACAGGACTACAATGAGCAGTTCTTC
TRBV7-9	many	TRBJ2-5	NA	CASSLEGPRVTQYF	TGTGCCAGCAGCTTAGAGGGCCCGAGGGTGACCCAGTACTTC
TRBV12-3/TRBV12-4	few	TRBJ1-1	NA	CASSSREGTEAFF	TGTGCCAGCAGTTCCCGTGAGGGCACTGAAGCTTTCTTT
TRBV7-8	NA	TRBJ2-5	NA	CASSFKAGTQYF	TGTGCCAGCAGCTTCAAAGCCGGGACCCAGTACTTC
TRBV7-6	few	TRBJ2-6	NA	CASSGGQPGANVLTF	TGTGCCAGCAGCGGGGGACAACCCGGGGCCAACGTCCTGACTTTC
TRBV19	many	TRBJ2-2	NA	CASSLQIGELFF	TGTGCCAGTAGTCTTCAAATCGGGGAGCTGTTTTTT
TRBV30	many	TRBJ2-5	NA	CAWRAAAQETQYF	TGTGCCTGGAGAGCGGCAGCCCAAGAGACCCAGTACTTC
TRBV5-1	NA	TRBJ1-2	NA	CASSETNYGYTF	TGCGCCAGCAGCGAGACTAACTATGGCTACACCTTC
TRBV6-2/TRBV6-3	NA	TRBJ2-5	TRBD2	CASSAWTGGWETQYF	TGTGCCAGTTCCGCTTGGACGGGGGGATGGGAGACCCAGTACTTC